The 26 T cell receptor beta chains presented below share a single source sample, sequenced in a study of T cells in Graves' hyperthyroidism and ophthalmopathy. RNA transcripts yielded amplified TCR beta CDR3 regions. Carried out on the TCR CDR3, a first-round RT-PCR used the HTBI primer set. TCRdb independently ran MiXCR on the multiplex PCR reads; one entry per CDR3 protein. The sample carries around 520,000 distinct CDR3 sequences, 14% recorded once. Sequenced sample: blood. The source of these receptors is a woman aged 40-49 years with Graves' hyperthyroidism.

The J gene is TRBJ2-1, the V gene TRBV2, with D possibly TRBD2 on 7 matching bases. Looked up from germline, CDR1 is SNHLY and CDR2 is FYNNEI. V was trimmed by 6 bases and J by 6 bases, leaving 27 bases between them. This CDR3 has 18 amino acids. CDR3 protein: CASSVGVRGAAGGNEQFF. CDR3 sequence (DNA): TGTGCCAGCAGCGTAGGGGTCCGGGGGGCCGCGGGCGGCAATGAGCAGTTCTTC.

This clonotype occurred many times. The chain recombines TRBV2 with TRBJ2-1, with 12 bases aligning to TRBD2. The CDR3 loop spans 17 amino acids. After removal of 0 bases from V and 4 bases from J, the junction contained 4 bases not matched to a gene. The germline CDR1 and CDR2 sequences are SNHLY and FYNNEI. The CDR3: CASSEADGLAGYNEQFF. DNA of the CDR3: TGTGCCAGCAGTGAAGCGGACGGACTAGCGGGATACAATGAGCAGTTCTTC.

This clonotype was seen ten or more times. V gene TRBV28 combines with J gene TRBJ2-7; perhaps TRBD2 as D (7 bases). CDR1 MDHEN and CDR2 SYDVKM come from the germline V gene. The germline V and J ends were trimmed by 7 bases and 2 bases, with 15 bases remaining between them. This CDR3 spans 14 amino acids. The CDR3 nucleotides are TGTGCCAGCATCCCAGGGAGGGGGGCCTACGAGCAGTACTTC. This encodes CASIPGRGAYEQYF.

This clonotype was found many times. V usage is TRBV5-6 and J usage is TRBJ1-2; D call uncertain. CDR3 length: 14 residues. The V end lost 4 bases, the J end lost 5 bases, and 15 bases lay between the germline ends. Germline values: CDR1 SGHDT, CDR2 YYEEEE. CDR3 nucleotides: TGTGCCAGCAGCCACGGGCAGTCCTATTATGGCTACACCTTC. The encoded protein is CASSHGQSYYGYTF.

The chain is built from TRBV7-9 and TRBJ2-1, with D possibly matching TRBD1 (6 bases). The germline gives CDR1 SEHNR, CDR2 FQNEAQ (reference sequence). CDR3 length equals 15 residues. Trimming took off 4 bases at V and 5 bases at J, with 15 bases between the two ends. In DNA, the CDR3 is TGTGCCAGCAGCTCATCGGACAGACTCAACAATGAGCAGTTCTTC. Its translation: CASSSSDRLNNEQFF.

The chain carries TRBV19 and TRBJ2-1, with 13 bases that match TRBD2. This CDR3 has 17 amino acids. Germline loops: CDR1 LNHDA, CDR2 SQIVND (reference sequence). After removal of 4 bases from V and 8 bases from J, the junction contained 11 bases not matched to a gene. CDR3 protein: CASSKGLAGSMGDEQFF. The CDR3 nucleotides read TGTGCCAGTAGTAAGGGACTAGCGGGATCTATGGGGGATGAGCAGTTCTTC.

This clonotype occurred a few times. The chain carries TRBV6-1 and TRBJ2-1; TRBD2 might be the D (6 bases). CDR3 size: 13 residues. The V gene's germline CDR1 is MNHNS and CDR2 SASEGT. V was trimmed by 3 bases and J by 6 bases, leaving 9 bases between them. The CDR3 nucleotides read TGTGCCAGCAGTGATTCGGGAGTCAATGAGCAGTTCTTC. Protein sequence: CASSDSGVNEQFF.

This clonotype turned up a few times. The J gene is TRBJ1-5, the V gene TRBV2; possibly TRBD1 for D (5 bases). Trimming shortened V by 2 bases and J by 7 bases, and 12 bases separated the two germline ends. Germline CDR1 is SNHLY and CDR2 is FYNNEI. The CDR3 has 14 amino acids. The CDR3 DNA reads TGTGCCAGCAGTGAATTAACGGACACGCAGCCCCAGCATTTT. As protein: CASSELTDTQPQHF.

This clonotype was picked up many times. The chain carries TRBV10-3 and TRBJ1-1; TRBD1 agrees at 7 bases. Unmatched junction bases numbered 13, after V lost 11 bases and J lost 1 base. Germline CDR1 and CDR2: ENHRY and SYGVKD. The CDR3 is 15 amino acids. The CDR3 spells CAVGGPGTANTEAFF. The CDR3 DNA is TGTGCCGTAGGGGGTCCAGGGACAGCGAACACTGAAGCTTTCTTT.

The chain carries TRBV7-2 and TRBJ2-3; TRBD1 is a possible D gene (6 bases). The CDR3 runs to 15 residues. Germline CDR1 SGHTA, CDR2 FQGNSA. Trimming stripped 1 base from V and 2 bases from J, with 10 bases between. The CDR3, as DNA: TGTGCCAGCAGCTTAGGAGGGGGAAACACAGATACGCAGTATTTT. Encoded protein: CASSLGGGNTDTQYF.

The chain carries TRBV20-1 and TRBJ2-1, with D perhaps TRBD1 (6 bases). This CDR3 has 16 amino acids. Deletions cut 0 bases from V and 2 bases from J, with 14 bases between. Germline assignment: CDR1 DFQATT and CDR2 SNEGSKA (reference sequence). CDR3 bases: TGCAGTGCTAGAGATTCAGGCCAGGGGACCTACAATGAGCAGTTCTTC. Amino acid sequence: CSARDSGQGTYNEQFF.

This clonotype has more than one count but fewer than ten. The rearrangement uses TRBV2 and TRBJ2-1; D ambiguous. V was shortened by 4 bases and J by 7 bases, with 8 bases between the two germline ends. Germline V gives CDR1 SNHLY, CDR2 FYNNEI. The CDR3 sequence is 12 residues long. This CDR3 is CASSGDVNEQFF. The DNA for the CDR3 is TGTGCCAGCAGTGGAGATGTAAATGAGCAGTTCTTC.

This clonotype was detected ten times or more. The V and J genes are TRBV5-1 and TRBJ2-5; D may be TRBD2 (6 bases). CDR3 length equals 15 residues. V dropped 4 bases and J dropped 2 bases, with 15 bases sitting between them. Germline loops: CDR1 SGHRS, CDR2 YFSETQ. The CDR3, as DNA: TGCGCCAGCAGCCCCTTCCTAGCGACTCAAGAGACCCAGTACTTC. Its protein product is CASSPFLATQETQYF.

This clonotype was picked up many times. This chain joins TRBV18 and TRBJ2-7; D tentatively fits TRBD1 or TRBD2 (5 bases each). Trimming removed 3 bases at V and 3 bases at J, with 12 bases between. CDR1 and CDR2 (germline): KGHSH, LQKENI. The CDR3 has 14 residues. The CDR3 region has the DNA TGTGCCAGCTCACCTCGGGACGCACACTACGAGCAGTACTTC. Its protein is CASSPRDAHYEQYF.

The chain recombines TRBV28 with TRBJ2-2; 9 bases fit TRBD2. The CDR3 sequence is 19 residues long. The V gene's germline CDR1 is MDHEN and CDR2 SYDVKM. V trimming: 3 bases; J trimming: 7 bases; junction bases outside the gene matches: 18. CDR3 sequence reads: CASSFPVTDLAGSHGELFF. The CDR3 region has the DNA TGTGCCAGCAGTTTCCCGGTGACCGATCTAGCGGGATCTCACGGGGAGCTGTTTTTT.

V usage is TRBV29-1 and J usage is TRBJ2-3; 11 bases are shared with TRBD1. Losses at the gene ends were 4 bases for V and 4 bases for J; bases not matched to a gene: 4. The CDR3 consists of 14 residues. Germline V gene sequence: CDR1 SQVTM, CDR2 ANQGSEA. Written as DNA, the CDR3 is TGCAGCGTTGTATGGACAGGGGGCGCAGATACGCAGTATTTT. Encoded protein: CSVVWTGGADTQYF.

The chain is built from TRBV10-1 and TRBJ2-4; weak D call: TRBD2 (6 bases). Germline assignment: CDR1 WNHNN and CDR2 SYGVQD (reference sequence). The CDR3 loop spans 16 amino acids. V was cut by 7 bases and J by 0 bases, with 16 bases left in between. Written as DNA, the CDR3 is TGCGCCAGCAAAACGGAGGGGAGCCGAGCCAAAAACATTCAGTACTTC. This translates into CASKTEGSRAKNIQYF.

This chain links TRBV3-1 with TRBJ1-5; D call uncertain. Trimming took 5 bases from V and 6 from J, leaving 14 bases between them. Germline CDR1 LGHDT, CDR2 YNNKEL (reference sequence). The CDR3 is made up of 14 amino acids. The CDR3 coding sequence is TGTGCCAGCAGCAAGGACGACGGCGGTCAGCCCCAGCATTTT. Its translation: CASSKDDGGQPQHF.

J is TRBJ2-3 and V is TRBV10-3; 10 bases fit TRBD2. Trimming removed 8 bases from V and 5 bases from J; junction bases left unmatched: 10. This CDR3 has 15 residues. Germline values: CDR1 ENHRY, CDR2 SYGVKD. The CDR3 DNA reads TGTGCCATCTCTCGGACTAGCGGACAGGGAGATACGCAGTATTTT. Translation: CAISRTSGQGDTQYF.

The table lists this clonotype with many counts. The chain links TRBV7-2 to TRBJ2-3; 11 bases match TRBD2. This CDR3 has 19 residues. J lost 6 bases, V lost 0 bases, and 14 bases had no gene match. Germline V gene lookup returns CDR1 SGHTA and CDR2 FQGNSA. CDR3 in amino acids: CASSLASLAGGSSGDTQYF. DNA of the CDR3: TGTGCCAGCAGCTTAGCGAGTCTAGCGGGAGGTTCTAGTGGGGATACGCAGTATTTT.

The table lists this clonotype with many counts. V usage is TRBV6-1 and J usage is TRBJ1-3; 9 bases are shared with TRBD1. The V gene end was trimmed by 5 bases and the J gene end by 2 bases; junction bases not matched to a gene: 10. Germline CDR1 MNHNS, CDR2 SASEGT. The CDR3 covers 17 residues. In DNA form, the CDR3 reads TGTGCCAGCAGTCAAGGCGGACAGGGGTTCCCTGGAAACACCATATATTTT. This sequence encodes CASSQGGQGFPGNTIYF.

As regards this clonotype: Being one base from a much bigger clone, this may be a read error. The V call is TRBV2, the J call TRBJ2-1; 11 bases align to TRBD2. The CDR3 length is 14 residues. Germline V CDR1 and CDR2: SNHLY, FYNNEI. This CDR3 is CASGGLAEGHEQLF. As DNA, the CDR3 is TGTGCCAGCGGGGGACTAGCGGAGGGACATGAGCAGCTCTTC.

This clonotype showed up many times. V gene TRBV12-3 or TRBV12-4 combines with J gene TRBJ2-4; 16 nucleotides align to TRBD2. Trimming cost V 4 bases and J 0 bases; bases outside gene matches: 9. CDR3 length equals 20 residues. The CDR3 bases are TGTGCCAGCAGTTACGAGGGACTAGCGGGAGGGCGAGGAGCCAAAAACATTCAGTACTTC. It is translated as CASSYEGLAGGRGAKNIQYF.

In its sample, this clonotype was seen a few times. The J gene is TRBJ2-1, the V gene TRBV29-1, with 11 bases that match TRBD2. This CDR3 has 17 amino acids. V lost 4 bases, J lost 0 bases, and 8 bases stayed unmatched. The germline V gene encodes CDR1 SQVTM and CDR2 ANQGSEA. The CDR3 is CSVVSSGRWNSYNEQFF. The CDR3 DNA sequence: TGCAGCGTTGTTTCTAGCGGGAGGTGGAACTCCTACAATGAGCAGTTCTTC.

The V call is TRBV7-9, the J call TRBJ2-7; TRBD2 matches at 7 bases. Trimming removed 1 base from V and 2 bases from J; junction bases left unmatched: 8. This CDR3 spans 16 amino acids. CDR1 and CDR2 (germline): SEHNR, FQNEAQ (reference sequence). CDR3 in DNA: TGTGCCAGCAGCTTAGTACGCGGGAGTCCTACCTACGAGCAGTACTTC. This gives the protein CASSLVRGSPTYEQYF. Filled out from reference TRBV7-9 and TRBJ2-7, the complete variable domain reads DTGVSQNPRHKITKRGQNVTFRCDPISEHNRLYWYRQTLGQGPEFLTYFQNEAQLEKSRLLSDRFSAERPKGSFSTLEIQRTEQGDSAMYLCASSLVRGSPTYEQYFGPGTRLTVT.

In its sample, this clonotype was seen many times. V is TRBV7-9 and J is TRBJ1-4; no clear D gene. The CDR3 is 14 residues long. V was shortened by 7 bases and J by 8 bases, with 17 bases between the two germline ends. CDR1 and CDR2 (germline): SEHNR, FQNEAQ (reference sequence). The CDR3 region is CASNQPGDREKLFF. CDR3 DNA sequence: TGTGCCAGCAACCAACCCGGGGATAGGGAAAAACTGTTTTTT.